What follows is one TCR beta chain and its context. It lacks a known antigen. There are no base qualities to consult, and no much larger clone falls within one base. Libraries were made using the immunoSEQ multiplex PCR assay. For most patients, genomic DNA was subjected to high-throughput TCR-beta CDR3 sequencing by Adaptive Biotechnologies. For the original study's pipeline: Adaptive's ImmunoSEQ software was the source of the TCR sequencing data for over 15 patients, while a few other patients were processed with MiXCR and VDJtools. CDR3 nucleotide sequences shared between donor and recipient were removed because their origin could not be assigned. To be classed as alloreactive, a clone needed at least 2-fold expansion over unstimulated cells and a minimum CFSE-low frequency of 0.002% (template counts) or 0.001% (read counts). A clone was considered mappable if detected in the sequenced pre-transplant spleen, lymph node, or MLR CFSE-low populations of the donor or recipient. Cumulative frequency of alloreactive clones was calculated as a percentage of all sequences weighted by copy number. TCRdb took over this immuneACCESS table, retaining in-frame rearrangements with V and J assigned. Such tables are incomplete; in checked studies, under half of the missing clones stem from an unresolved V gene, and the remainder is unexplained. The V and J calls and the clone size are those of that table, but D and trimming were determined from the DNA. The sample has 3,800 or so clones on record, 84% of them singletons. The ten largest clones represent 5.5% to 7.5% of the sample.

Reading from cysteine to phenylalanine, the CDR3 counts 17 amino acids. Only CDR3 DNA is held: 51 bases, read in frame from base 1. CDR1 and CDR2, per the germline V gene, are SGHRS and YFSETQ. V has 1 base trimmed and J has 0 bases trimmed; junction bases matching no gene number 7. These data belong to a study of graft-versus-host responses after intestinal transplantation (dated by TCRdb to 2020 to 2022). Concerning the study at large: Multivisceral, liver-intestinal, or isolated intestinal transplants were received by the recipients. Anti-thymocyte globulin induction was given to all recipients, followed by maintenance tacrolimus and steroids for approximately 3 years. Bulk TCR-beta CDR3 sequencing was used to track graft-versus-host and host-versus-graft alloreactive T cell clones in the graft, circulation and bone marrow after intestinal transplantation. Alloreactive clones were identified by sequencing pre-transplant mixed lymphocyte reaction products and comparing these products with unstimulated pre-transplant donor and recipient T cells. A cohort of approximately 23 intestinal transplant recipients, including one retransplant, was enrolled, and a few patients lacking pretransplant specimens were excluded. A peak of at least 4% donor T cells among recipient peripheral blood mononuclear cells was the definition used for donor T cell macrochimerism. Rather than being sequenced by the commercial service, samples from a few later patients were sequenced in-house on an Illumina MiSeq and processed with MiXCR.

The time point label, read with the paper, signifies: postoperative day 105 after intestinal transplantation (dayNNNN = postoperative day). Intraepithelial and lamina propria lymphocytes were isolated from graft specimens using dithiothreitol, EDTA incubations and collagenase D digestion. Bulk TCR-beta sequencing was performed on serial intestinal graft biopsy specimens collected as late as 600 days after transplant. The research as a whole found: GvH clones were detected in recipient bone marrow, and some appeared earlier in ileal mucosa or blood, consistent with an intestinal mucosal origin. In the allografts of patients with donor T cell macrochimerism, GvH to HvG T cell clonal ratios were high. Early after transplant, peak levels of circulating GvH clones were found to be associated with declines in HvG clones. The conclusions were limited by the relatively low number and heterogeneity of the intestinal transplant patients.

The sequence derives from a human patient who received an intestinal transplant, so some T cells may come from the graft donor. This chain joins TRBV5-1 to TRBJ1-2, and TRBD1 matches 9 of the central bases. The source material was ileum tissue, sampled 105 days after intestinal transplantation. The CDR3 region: CASSLIGGTGPNYGYTF. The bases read TGCGCCAGCAGCTTGATTGGTGGGACAGGGCCTAACTATGGCTACACCTTC.